This entry is about one T cell receptor (beta chain). In the source study's methods: Counts of nucleated cells, estimated from reference gene primer amplification, were obtained. Measured with immunoSEQ multiplex PCR; TCRdb has only the in-frame clones, and not every one. The V and J calls and the clone size are those of that table, but D and trimming were determined from the DNA. Of some 290,000 clones in the sample, 90% were seen once. The data belong to a study of blood T cell repertoires in COVID-19. Whole-study context: The samples span acute and convalescent COVID-19 from the United States, Italy and Spain. The analysed material was cDNA or gDNA that came from T cells, B-cell-depleted T cells, or PBMCs.

V lost 8 bases to trimming and J lost 4 bases, with 19 bases between them. Germline CDR1 is SQVTM and CDR2 is ANQGSEA. This CDR3 spans 14 amino acids. Seattle-derived patients entered the study during active infection and were followed longitudinally. This clonotype was obtained from a woman in her 40s with COVID-19, enrolled during active disease. The chain is built from TRBV29-1 and TRBJ2-3; possible D gene TRBD2, 6 bases. Sequencing was done on a sample of peripheral blood. The CDR3, as DNA: TGCAGCACCCAAGGAGGGAGTCGGGCAGATACGCAGTATTTT. Translated, it gives CSTQGGSRADTQYF.